The present entry profiles one T cell receptor beta chain with its context. PCR was performed a second time for roughly 7 to 11 cycles using a sample-barcoded 5' primer and a J-beta primer mix. TCRdb independently ran MiXCR on the 5' RACE reads; one entry per CDR3 protein. The table shows around 620,000 distinct CDR3 sequences, with roughly a quarter occurring only once. This sample stems from a study of blood T cells in healthy people across ages. The CDR3 runs to 13 residues. V was clipped by 5 bases and J by 3 bases, with 11 bases between them. Looked up from germline, CDR1 is SNHLY and CDR2 is FYNNEI.

The sample comprised blood. This rearrangement joins TRBV2 to TRBJ2-7, with a weak D call TRBD1 (6 bases). The receptor was isolated from a woman aged 70-85 years in good health. CDR3 protein: CASSPDRFYEQYF. In DNA, the CDR3 is TGTGCCAGCAGTCCGGACAGATTCTACGAGCAGTACTTC.